These 14 T cell receptor beta chains were all obtained from the same sample, sequenced in a study of CD8 T cells in ankylosing spondylitis. TCRdb reprocessed the 5' RACE reads via MiXCR and lists one record per CDR3 protein. The sample holds approximately 180,000 distinct CDR3 sequences, approximately 18% seen once. Sequencing was carried out using blood, either unsorted or a sorted T cell fraction (not recorded which). These receptors came from a male donor under 30 with ankylosing spondylitis or in good health (not recorded which).

This clonotype was detected many times. The chain carries TRBV5-6 and TRBJ2-1; tentatively, D is TRBD1 or TRBD2 (5 bases each). V gave up 3 bases and J gave up 6 bases, with 10 bases separating them. This CDR3 has 13 amino acids. In germline, CDR1 is SGHDT, CDR2 YYEEEE. DNA of the CDR3: TGTGCCAGCAGCTGGCGTGGGACCAATGAGCAGTTCTTC. Translating it yields CASSWRGTNEQFF.

This clonotype came up many times. The V and J genes are TRBV14 and TRBJ2-5, with 9 bases that match TRBD2. This CDR3 has 15 amino acids. Germline V gene lookup returns CDR1 SGHDN and CDR2 FVKESK. The trim removed 5 bases at V and 8 bases at J, leaving 12 bases unmatched. The CDR3 nucleotides are TGTGCCAGCAGCACGGCGGGAGGGCAAGGAGGAACCCAGTACTTC. It yields the protein CASSTAGGQGGTQYF.

The CDR3 coding sequence is TGCAGTGCTCCCCTTAGCGGGAGAGGGAACAATGAGCAGTTCTTC. Amino acid sequence: CSAPLSGRGNNEQFF. The rearrangement uses TRBV20-1 and TRBJ2-1; 9 nucleotides agree with TRBD2. This CDR3 comprises 15 residues. Germline V CDR1 and CDR2: DFQATT, SNEGSKA (reference sequence). V shed 5 bases, J shed 5 bases, and the junction held 10 bases outside the gene matches.

This clonotype came up many times. V and J are TRBV12-3 or TRBV12-4 and TRBJ2-7; 9 bases are shared with TRBD1. CDR3 length: 15 amino acids. Unmatched junction bases numbered 6, after V lost 3 bases and J lost 3 bases. The CDR3 nucleotides read TGTGCCAGCAGTTTCCCGGGACAGGGTGTCTACGAGCAGTACTTC. Encoded protein: CASSFPGQGVYEQYF.

This chain uses TRBV29-1 with TRBJ2-2; D might be TRBD2 (5 bases). Germline lookup yields CDR1 SQVTM and CDR2 ANQGSEA. This CDR3 contains 15 residues. Trimming took 6 bases from V and 1 from J, leaving 15 bases between them. CDR3 protein: CSVPAEAVNTGELFF. CDR3 nucleotide sequence: TGCAGCGTACCGGCAGAAGCGGTGAACACCGGGGAGCTGTTTTTT.

This clonotype has a count of ten or more. The rearrangement joins TRBV12-3 or TRBV12-4 to TRBJ1-6; 10 bases fit TRBD1. V lost 0 bases to trimming and J lost 8 bases; unmatched junction nucleotides: 1. The CDR3 has 15 amino acids. The CDR3 region is CASSLAGTGDSPLHF. DNA for the CDR3: TGTGCCAGCAGTTTAGCCGGGACAGGGGATTCACCCCTCCACTTT.

This clonotype was recorded a few times. The junction departs from germline at one end; a sequencing error may be responsible. The chain has TRBV7-3 and TRBJ2-1, with a weak D call TRBD1 (6 bases). The CDR3 sequence is 16 residues long. Germline V gene lookup returns CDR1 SGHTA and CDR2 FQGTGA. For the CDR3, the DNA is TGTGCCAGCAGCATAACAGGGCCCAGCTCCTACAATGAGCAGTTCTTC. Its translation: CASSITGPSSYNEQFF.

This clonotype was picked up many times. The V and J genes are TRBV7-2 and TRBJ2-3, with 14 positions matching TRBD2. The V segment lost 5 bases and the J segment 5 bases; nucleotides outside the gene matches: 6. The CDR3 is 16 residues long. The germline gives CDR1 SGHTA, CDR2 FQGNSA. The CDR3 loop is CASSPPGLAGVDTQYF. As DNA, the CDR3 is TGTGCCAGCAGCCCCCCGGGACTAGCGGGAGTAGATACGCAGTATTTT.

This clonotype was found many times. The V and J genes are TRBV5-1 and TRBJ1-1, with D unresolved. The CDR3 has 13 residues. Per the germline V gene, CDR1 is SGHRS and CDR2 is YFSETQ. Trimming took 4 bases from V and 5 from J, leaving 12 bases between them. DNA of the CDR3: TGCGCCAGCAGCCTACTTGTTGGTACTGAAGCTTTCTTT. It yields the protein CASSLLVGTEAFF.

This clonotype was recorded many times. The chain combines TRBV9 with TRBJ2-7; maybe TRBD2 (7 bases). From germline, CDR1 is SGDLS and CDR2 YYNGEE. This CDR3 has 15 residues. The germline V and J ends were trimmed by 4 bases and 0 bases, with 14 bases remaining between them. This CDR3 reads CASSQGGGSSYEQYF. Here the CDR3 DNA reads TGTGCCAGCAGCCAAGGGGGGGGTAGCTCCTACGAGCAGTACTTC.

A few counts support this clonotype. The rearrangement links TRBV20-1 to TRBJ2-1; 10 bases match TRBD2. Losses at the gene ends were 5 bases for V and 3 bases for J; bases not matched to a gene: 7. This CDR3 has 15 amino acids. Per germline, CDR1 DFQATT and CDR2 SNEGSKA (reference sequence). The CDR3 DNA is TGCAGTGCTCAAGGGAGACTAGCGGGCTACAATGAGCAGTTCTTC. It translates to CSAQGRLAGYNEQFF.

The table lists this clonotype with many counts. V and J are TRBV18 and TRBJ2-2, with 7 positions matching TRBD2. This CDR3 comprises 16 residues. Germline CDR1 and CDR2: KGHSH and LQKENI. J was trimmed by 3 bases and V by 3 bases; bases with no gene match: 7. The CDR3 DNA reads TGTGCCAGCTCACCCTTCCCGGCGGGAGACACCGGGGAGCTGTTTTTT. Encoded protein: CASSPFPAGDTGELFF.

The rearrangement joins TRBV24-1 to TRBJ2-1, with D maybe TRBD1 (6 bases). Germline values: CDR1 KGHDR, CDR2 SFDVKD. There are 14 residues in the CDR3. Trimming took 1 base from V and 6 from J, leaving 9 bases between them. This CDR3 is CATSDFARGNEQFF. CDR3 bases: TGTGCCACCAGTGATTTTGCCAGGGGCAATGAGCAGTTCTTC.

Many counts were recorded for this clonotype. This chain connects TRBV29-1 to TRBJ2-5, with a tentative D call TRBD1 (6 bases). V lost 3 bases and J lost 5, with 13 bases in between. Germline assignment: CDR1 SQVTM and CDR2 ANQGSEA. The CDR3 has 13 residues. The CDR3 DNA follows: TGCAGCGTTGAGCCAACAGGGCGGGAGACCCAGTACTTC. Its translation: CSVEPTGRETQYF.